This TCR beta chain was sequenced in a study of blood T cell repertoires in COVID-19. Looking at the study overall: The United States, Italy and Spain provided the acute and convalescent COVID-19 samples.

This clone is a singleton in its sample. The ends were cut back, 5 bases at V and 2 bases at J, with 12 bases in the middle. This CDR3 has 14 amino acids. The germline CDR1 and CDR2 sequences are SGHTA and FQGNSA. Original analysis: Amplification from reference gene primers served as the basis for estimated nucleated cell counts. Libraries were prepared by immunoSEQ multiplex PCR; TCRdb keeps only in-frame clonotypes and omits some of them. That table gives V, J and clone size, and the DNA gave D and trimming. This sample has about 200,000 clones, with approximately 87% found just once. The origin of this receptor is a woman aged 70 to 79 with acute or convalescent COVID-19. Sequences were obtained from peripheral blood. This chain joins TRBV7-2 and TRBJ2-5; no firm D call. The CDR3 spells CASSPTRAQETQYF. The CDR3, as DNA: TGTGCCAGCAGCCCGACAAGAGCTCAAGAGACCCAGTACTTC.